Shown below are 25 T cell receptor beta chains from a single sample sequenced in a study of T cells in Graves' hyperthyroidism and ophthalmopathy. Amplified TCR beta CDR3 regions derived from RNA transcripts. With the HTBI primer set, the TCR CDR3 went through a first round of RT-PCR. MiXCR, applied by TCRdb to the multiplex PCR reads, yields one record per CDR3 protein. This sample has about 96,000 distinct CDR3 sequences, with around 52% found just once. Sequences were obtained from blood. Receptor source: a woman aged 40 to 55 with Graves' hyperthyroidism.

This clonotype rates as medium-sized. This rearrangement joins TRBV12-3 or TRBV12-4 to TRBJ1-5; maybe TRBD1 (6 bases). Trimming removed 8 bases from V and 7 bases from J, with 18 bases in between. The CDR3 loop spans 14 amino acids. CDR3 DNA sequence: TGTGCCAGCGCGGACAGCTGGGGGGTGCAGCCCCAGCATTTT. Protein: CASADSWGVQPQHF.

This chain connects TRBV9 to TRBJ2-5; 9 bases are shared with TRBD1. Germline V gives CDR1 SGDLS, CDR2 YYNGEE. The CDR3 extends over 14 amino acids. V shed 2 bases, J shed 4 bases, and the junction held 3 bases outside the gene matches. CDR3: CASSVATGGETQYF. The CDR3 bases are TGTGCCAGCAGCGTGGCGACAGGGGGAGAGACCCAGTACTTC.

A note on this clonotype: Possible read error: a much larger clone is one base away. This rearrangement joins TRBV7-8 to TRBJ2-3, with D possibly matching TRBD2 (6 bases). Trimming left V 3 bases short and J 2 bases short, with 18 bases between. Per germline, CDR1 SGHVS and CDR2 FQNEAQ. The CDR3 runs to 17 residues. CDR3 residues: CASSLGPGRLFTDTQYF. The CDR3 DNA is TGTGCCAGCAGCTTGGGGCCAGGGAGGTTGTTCACAGATACGCAGTATTTT.

This sequence joins TRBV29-1 and TRBJ1-2; D remains ambiguous. The germline V gene has CDR1 SQVTM and CDR2 ANQGSEA. The CDR3 spans 11 residues. Trimming shortened V by 6 bases and J by 7 bases, and 12 bases separated the two germline ends. CDR3 loop: CSVAGRGGYTF. As DNA, the CDR3 is TGCAGCGTCGCGGGGAGAGGTGGCTACACCTTC.

This clonotype showed up many times. The rearrangement uses TRBV10-3 and TRBJ1-1; D gene uncertain. Trimming took off 0 bases at V and 3 bases at J, with 17 bases between the two ends. The CDR3 spans 17 residues. Germline values: CDR1 ENHRY, CDR2 SYGVKD. This chain's CDR3 is CAISESASLMPYTEAFF. The CDR3 DNA reads TGTGCCATCAGTGAGTCGGCGAGCCTCATGCCCTACACTGAAGCTTTCTTT.

The chain uses TRBV2 and TRBJ1-5; possible D gene TRBD1, 6 bases. This CDR3 is 12 amino acids long. With 8 bases removed from V and 11 bases from J, the gap between germline ends came to 16 bases. Germline V gene data show CDR1 as SNHLY and CDR2 as FYNNEI. CDR3 amino acids: CASVTGRETQHF. Here the CDR3 DNA reads TGTGCCAGCGTTACAGGGAGAGAGACCCAGCATTTT.

The gene calls are TRBV7-8 and TRBJ1-1, with D unresolved. Germline CDR1 SGHVS, CDR2 FQNEAQ. This CDR3 has 12 residues. With 4 bases removed from V and 14 bases from J, the gap between germline ends came to 17 bases. The CDR3: CASSSIAPEVFF. In nucleotides, the CDR3 is TGTGCCAGCAGCTCAATCGCCCCTGAAGTCTTCTTT.

Concerning this clonotype itself: At one end, the junction sequence differs from germline, possibly due to a read error. This chain uses TRBV5-5 with TRBJ2-1, with no clear D. CDR1 SGHKS and CDR2 YYEKEE come from the germline V gene (reference sequence). The CDR3 sequence is 14 residues long. DNA for the CDR3: TGCGCCAGCAGCTTGAAGGGATCCTACAATGAGCAGTTCTTC. Its protein is CASSLKGSYNEQFF.

This clonotype was counted only a few times. The DNA of the CDR3 is TGCAGCGTAGGAACAGGGGGCCTTGGCAAGGAGACCCAGTACTTC. This translates into CSVGTGGLGKETQYF. The rearrangement joins TRBV29-1 to TRBJ2-5; TRBD1 matches 9 bases. The CDR3 has 15 residues. Germline loops: CDR1 SQVTM, CDR2 ANQGSEA. V lost 6 bases, J lost 5 bases, and 13 bases stayed unmatched.

V and J are TRBV10-3 and TRBJ1-1, with 7 bases fitting TRBD1. The germline gives CDR1 ENHRY, CDR2 SYGVKD. The V gene end was trimmed by 2 bases and the J gene end by 2 bases; junction bases not matched to a gene: 5. The CDR3 runs 15 residues. The DNA of the CDR3 is TGTGCCATCAGTGAGCTTTACAGGGGAAACACTGAAGCTTTCTTT. This sequence encodes CAISELYRGNTEAFF.

This clonotype showed up many times. The genes are TRBV20-1 and TRBJ1-2; 11 nucleotides agree with TRBD1. Germline CDR1 and CDR2: DFQATT and SNEGSKA (reference sequence). The CDR3 has 14 amino acids. V lost 5 bases and J lost 5; bases outside the gene matches: 7. CDR3 residues: CSAQKGQGAYGYTF. In DNA form, the CDR3 reads TGCAGTGCTCAGAAAGGACAGGGGGCGTATGGCTACACCTTC.

Note on this clonotype: A much larger clone sits a single nucleotide away, making a read error possible. The genes are TRBV6-2 or TRBV6-3 and TRBJ2-3, with a possible D match to TRBD2 (6 bases). Trimming removed 5 bases at V and 0 bases at J, with 6 bases between. CDR3 length: 13 residues. The germline V gene has CDR1 MNHEY and CDR2 SVGEGT. The CDR3 loop is CASSSGSTDTQYF. The CDR3 region has the DNA TGTGCCAGCAGTAGCGGGAGCACAGATACGCAGTATTTT.

This clonotype has ten or more counts. The chain carries TRBV12-5 and TRBJ2-5; the match to TRBD1 covers 10 bases. V shed 6 bases, J shed 4 bases, and the junction held 5 bases outside the gene matches. Germline V gene lookup returns CDR1 LGHNT and CDR2 FRNRAP. This CDR3 has 14 residues. The CDR3 coding sequence is TGTGCTAGTGGGCCGGGACAGGGGCGAGAGACCCAGTACTTC. Its protein product is CASGPGQGRETQYF. Looking up the rest from reference TRBV12-5 and TRBJ2-5 gives the full variable domain: DARVTQTPRHKVTEMGQEVTMRCQPILGHNTVFWYRQTMMQGLELLAYFRNRAPLDDSGMPKDRFSAEMPDATLATLKIQPSEPRDSAVYFCASGPGQGRETQYFGPGTRLLVL.

The gene calls are TRBV9 and TRBJ2-5; the D gene is possibly TRBD1 (6 bases). The CDR3 loop spans 14 amino acids. Per germline, CDR1 SGDLS and CDR2 YYNGEE. The germline V and J ends were trimmed by 1 base and 3 bases, with 10 bases remaining between them. DNA for the CDR3: TGTGCCAGCAGCGTAATGGGACAAGAAGAGACCCAGTACTTC. This translates into CASSVMGQEETQYF.

The gene calls are TRBV10-3 and TRBJ2-5; TRBD1 agrees at 7 bases. J lost 5 bases, V lost 9 bases, and 9 bases had no gene match. Germline V lookup: CDR1 ENHRY, CDR2 SYGVKD. The CDR3 extends over 13 amino acids. DNA for the CDR3: TGTGCCATTCAAACAGGGGAACGCGAGACCCAGTACTTC. Translated, it gives CAIQTGERETQYF.

There are a few counts of this clonotype. V usage is TRBV7-2 and J usage is TRBJ2-3; a possible D gene is TRBD1 (6 bases). The CDR3 has 16 amino acids. CDR1 is SGHTA, CDR2 FQGNSA, per germline. Trimming cost V 5 bases and J 3 bases, with 18 bases left between them. DNA for the CDR3: TGTGCCAGCAGCCTGGGGGTCATAAGGGGGACAGATACGCAGTATTTT. This gives the protein CASSLGVIRGTDTQYF.

The chain is built from TRBV7-2 and TRBJ1-2; 7 bases match TRBD1. Germline lookup yields CDR1 SGHTA and CDR2 FQGNSA. V lost 8 bases, J lost 4 bases, and 7 bases stayed unmatched. This CDR3 region has 13 residues. For the CDR3, the DNA is TGTGCCAGCGGAGACGGGACAGTCTATGGCTACACCTTC. Its translation is CASGDGTVYGYTF.

There are many counts of this clonotype. The V call is TRBV27, the J call TRBJ2-5; 7 positions match TRBD2. The V and J ends lost 6 bases and 4 bases, in that order; junction bases with no gene match: 8. CDR3 length equals 14 residues. Germline CDR1 reads MNHEY; CDR2 reads SMNVEV (reference sequence). As DNA, the CDR3 is TGTGCCAGCAGACTTACTAGCGTACGAGAGACCCAGTACTTC. Its translation: CASRLTSVRETQYF.

The chain uses TRBV4-1 and TRBJ1-6; D unresolved. CDR3 size: 14 residues. Trimming stripped 1 base from V and 8 bases from J, with 9 bases between. Germline V gene sequence: CDR1 MGHRA, CDR2 YSYEKL. The CDR3 sequence is CASSQVVHDSPLHF. The DNA for the CDR3 is TGCGCCAGCAGCCAAGTTGTCCACGATTCACCCCTCCACTTT.

The V gene is TRBV2, the J gene TRBJ2-7, with a tentative D call TRBD2 (6 bases). The CDR3 runs 12 residues. V dropped 8 bases and J dropped 3 bases, with 11 bases sitting between them. Germline CDR1 is SNHLY and CDR2 is FYNNEI. The CDR3, as DNA: TGTGCCAGCCGGGACTCAAACTACGAGCAGTACTTC. Protein sequence: CASRDSNYEQYF.

Many counts were recorded for this clonotype. The rearrangement links TRBV12-3 or TRBV12-4 to TRBJ1-2, with D tentatively TRBD1 (6 bases). The V end was cut by 4 bases, the J end by 5 bases, with 11 bases between. This CDR3 has 13 residues. This CDR3 is CASSSSTGYGYTF. The DNA of the CDR3 is TGTGCCAGCAGTTCCTCAACAGGGTATGGCTACACCTTC.

J is TRBJ1-5 and V is TRBV20-1; a weak D match, TRBD1 (6 bases). Trimming took off 4 bases at V and 9 bases at J, with 19 bases between the two ends. Germline V gives CDR1 DFQATT, CDR2 SNEGSKA (reference sequence). The CDR3 length is 14 residues. The CDR3 here is CSAIGVRRQVPQHF. Written as DNA, the CDR3 is TGCAGTGCTATAGGGGTGAGGAGACAGGTGCCCCAGCATTTT.

This clonotype turned up a few times. The rearrangement links TRBV29-1 to TRBJ2-7, with D perhaps TRBD1 (6 bases). V lost 8 bases to trimming and J lost 3 bases, with 14 bases between them. CDR3 length equals 12 residues. From germline, CDR1 is SQVTM and CDR2 ANQGSEA. The DNA of the CDR3 is TGCAGCCAAGATAGGGGGTTCTACGAGCAGTACTTC. It specifies CSQDRGFYEQYF.

This chain joins TRBV15 and TRBJ2-7, with D perhaps TRBD1 (6 bases). The germline CDR1 and CDR2 sequences are LNHNV and YYDKDF (reference sequence). Trimming took 7 bases from V and 6 from J, leaving 22 bases between them. The CDR3 has 15 residues. CDR3 bases: TGTGCCACCATCAGTGAATCAGGGGCGCCCGGCGAGCAGTACTTC. Translation gives CATISESGAPGEQYF.

The chain employs TRBV7-2 and TRBJ2-5; 15 bases are a match to TRBD2. The junction had 5 bases not matched to a gene; V was cut back by 5 bases and J by 4 bases. This CDR3 has 16 amino acids. Germline CDR1 reads SGHTA; CDR2 reads FQGNSA. The CDR3 bases are TGTGCCAGCAGCCGGACTAGCGGGAGGGCCCCAGAGACCCAGTACTTC. Encoded protein: CASSRTSGRAPETQYF.